This is a list of T cell receptor beta chains from one sample in a study of blood T cell repertoires in COVID-19. TCRdb's table, derived via immunoSEQ multiplex PCR, lists solely in-frame clones and lacks some. The sample consists of roughly 100,000 clones, 81% of them appearing once. Sequencing was done on a sample of peripheral blood. The receptors were sampled from a woman in her seventies with acute or convalescent COVID-19. Each CDR3 is given with its conserved first and last residue. Each record gives: V gene, CDR3 length, D gene, clone size, J gene, CDR3 protein, CDR3 DNA. D genes are given only for firm matches. The size of a clone is reported for some rows only, either as once, few or many, or as a class for expanded clones.

TRBV19	18	TRBD2	.	TRBJ2-2	CASSSWGLAGSNTGELFF	TGTGCCAGTAGTAGCTGGGGACTAGCGGGGTCGAACACCGGGGAGCTGTTTTTT
TRBV5-4	13	TRBD1	.	TRBJ2-7	CASSFQTGYEQYF	TGTGCCAGCAGCTTCCAGACAGGGTACGAGCAGTACTTC
TRBV7-2	15	TRBD1	.	TRBJ1-2	CASSAGTGKFYGYTF	TGTGCCAGCAGCGCCGGGACAGGCAAGTTCTATGGCTACACCTTC
TRBV4-1	22	TRBD2	.	TRBJ2-1	CASSQSLAPGLAGGGSGNEQFF	TGCGCCAGCAGCCAAAGCCTCGCTCCGGGACTAGCGGGAGGGGGATCGGGGAATGAGCAGTTCTTC
TRBV27	15	TRBD1	.	TRBJ1-2	CASSSQDRPFYGYTF	TGTGCCAGCAGTTCCCAGGACAGGCCTTTTTATGGCTACACCTTC
TRBV3-1/TRBV3-2	15	TRBD1	.	TRBJ1-3	CASSLGDRDGNTIYF	TGTGCCAGCAGCCTAGGTGACAGGGATGGAAACACCATATATTTT
TRBV6-2/TRBV6-3	16	TRBD1	.	TRBJ2-2	CASSTFRDSGTGELFF	TGTGCCAGCAGTACTTTCCGGGACAGCGGAACCGGGGAGCTGTTTTTT
TRBV10-3	15	.	.	TRBJ2-2	CAISTRQGNTGELFF	TGTGCCATCAGCACTAGACAAGGGAACACCGGGGAGCTGTTTTTT
TRBV15	15	.	.	TRBJ1-2	CATSRAPGANYGYTF	TGTGCCACCAGCAGAGCCCCGGGAGCTAACTATGGCTACACCTTC
TRBV28	13	TRBD1	.	TRBJ2-5	CASSSQGAGAQYF	TGTGCCAGCAGTTCCCAGGGGGCTGGGGCCCAGTACTTC
TRBV9	13	.	once	TRBJ2-1	CASGGTARREQFF	TGTGCCAGCGGAGGGACAGCCCGACGGGAGCAGTTCTTC
TRBV6-5	15	TRBD1	.	TRBJ1-6	CASIRDRGAGSPLHF	TGTGCCAGCATCCGGGACAGGGGGGCGGGTTCACCCCTCCACTTT
TRBV2	14	.	.	TRBJ1-2	CASSHRNKDYGYTF	TGTGCCAGCAGTCACAGGAACAAGGACTATGGCTACACCTTC
TRBV7-2	13	TRBD1	.	TRBJ1-1	CASSMDRYTEAFF	TGTGCCAGCAGCATGGACAGGTACACTGAAGCTTTCTTT
TRBV11-3	14	.	.	TRBJ1-3	CASSSGQAGNTIYF	TGTGCCAGCAGCTCCGGACAAGCTGGAAACACCATATATTTT
TRBV5-4	14	TRBD1	once	TRBJ2-5	CASSFGQGAETQYF	TGTGCCAGCAGCTTTGGCCAGGGGGCAGAGACCCAGTACTTC